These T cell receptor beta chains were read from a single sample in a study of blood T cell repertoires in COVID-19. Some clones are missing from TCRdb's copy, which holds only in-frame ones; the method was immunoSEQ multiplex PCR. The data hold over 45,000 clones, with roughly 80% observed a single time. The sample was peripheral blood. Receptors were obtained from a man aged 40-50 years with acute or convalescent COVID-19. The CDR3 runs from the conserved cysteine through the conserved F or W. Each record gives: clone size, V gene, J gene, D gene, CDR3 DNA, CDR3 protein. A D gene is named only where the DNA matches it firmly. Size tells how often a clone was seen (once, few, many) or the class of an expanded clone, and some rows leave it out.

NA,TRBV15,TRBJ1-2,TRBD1,TGTGCCACCAGCAGAGGGGGGACAGGGGGCGATGGCTACACCTTC,CATSRGGTGGDGYTF
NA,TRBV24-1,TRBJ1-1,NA,TGTGCCACCAGTGATTCGAGGCAGTTTAACACTGAAGCTTTCTTT,CATSDSRQFNTEAFF
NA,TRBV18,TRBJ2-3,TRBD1,TGTGCCAGCTCACCGACAGGGGGGGGATTCACAGATACGCAGTATTTT,CASSPTGGGFTDTQYF
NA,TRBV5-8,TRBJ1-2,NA,TGTGCCAGCAGCCTCGGACATCTTAACTATGGCTACACCTTC,CASSLGHLNYGYTF
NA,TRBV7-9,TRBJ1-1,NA,TGTGCCAGCAGCTTAGCGGCAGGGGATGCTGAAGCTTTCTTT,CASSLAAGDAEAFF
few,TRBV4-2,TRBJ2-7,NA,TGTGCCAGCAGCCCTTCCTTCCTTCGCGAGCAGTACTTC,CASSPSFLREQYF
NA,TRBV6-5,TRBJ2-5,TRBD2,TGTGCCAGCAGTTACTCGAGACTAGCGGGGAGAGAGACCCAGTACTTC,CASSYSRLAGRETQYF
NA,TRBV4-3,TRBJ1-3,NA,TGCGCCAGCAGCCAGGTATATGGGGAGGGATCCAGCCCCATCTCTGGAAACACCATATATTTT,CASSQVYGEGSSPISGNTIYF
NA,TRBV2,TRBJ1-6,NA,TGTGCCAGCATGTCACCGCGAGTGGATTCACCCCTCCACTTT,CASMSPRVDSPLHF
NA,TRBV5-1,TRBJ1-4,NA,TGCGCCAGCAGCTTGATCTGGAAGACTGACGTCAAAGAAAAACTGTTTTTT,CASSLIWKTDVKEKLFF
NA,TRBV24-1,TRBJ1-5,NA,TGTGCCACCAGTGATCCCAGGTCTAGCAATCAGCCCCAGCATTTT,CATSDPRSSNQPQHF
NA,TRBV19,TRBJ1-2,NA,TGTGCCAGTAAGGTTTCTCGGACAGCGCCGACCGACGGGGGCTACACCTTC,CASKVSRTAPTDGGYTF
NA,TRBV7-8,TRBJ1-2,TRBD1,TGTGCCAGCAGCCGGACAGGGGGCGGCTACACCTTC,CASSRTGGGYTF
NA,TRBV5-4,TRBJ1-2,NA,TGTGCCGGCCGTCAATTCGCTAACTATGGCTACACCTTC,CAGRQFANYGYTF
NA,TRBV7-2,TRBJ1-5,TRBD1,TGTGCCAGCAGCTTTACAGGGGGCGCGAGCAATCAGCCCCAGCATTTT,CASSFTGGASNQPQHF
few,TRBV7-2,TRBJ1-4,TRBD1,TGTGCCAGCAGCCTCGCTGGACAGGCCTTAGGGGAAAAACTGTTTTTT,CASSLAGQALGEKLFF
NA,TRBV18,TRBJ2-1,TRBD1,TGTGCCAGCTTACGGACAGGGGGGTACAATGAGCAGTTCTTC,CASLRTGGYNEQFF
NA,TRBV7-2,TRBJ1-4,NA,TGTGCCAGCAGCCCAAACCCAGGGGAAAAACTGTTTTTT,CASSPNPGEKLFF
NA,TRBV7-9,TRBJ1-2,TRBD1,TGTGCCAGCAGCTTAACAGGGGTTCCTACTCATGGCTACACCTTC,CASSLTGVPTHGYTF
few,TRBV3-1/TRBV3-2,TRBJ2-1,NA,TGTGCCAGCAGCCAAACTAAGAATGAGCAGTTCTTC,CASSQTKNEQFF
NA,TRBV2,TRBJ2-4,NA,TGTGCCAGCAGATTAACAGGGTCCCGCAAAAACATTCAGTACTTC,CASRLTGSRKNIQYF
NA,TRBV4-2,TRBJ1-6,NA,TGTGCCAGCAGCCAAGACAGTTTATCACCCCTCCACTTT,CASSQDSLSPLHF
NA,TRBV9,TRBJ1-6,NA,TGTGCCAGCAGCGTAGAAGACATGGGAGGGTCACCCCTCCACTTT,CASSVEDMGGSPLHF
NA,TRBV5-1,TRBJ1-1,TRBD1,TGCGCCAGCAGCTTCTTTCGGGGACAGACTGAAGCTTTCTTT,CASSFFRGQTEAFF
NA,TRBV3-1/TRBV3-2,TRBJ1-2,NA,TGTGCCAGCAGCCCTCCGGGGGACGGTGGCTACACCTTC,CASSPPGDGGYTF
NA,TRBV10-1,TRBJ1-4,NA,TGCGCCAGCAGGGCTGGGGGGGGATTT,CASRAGGGF
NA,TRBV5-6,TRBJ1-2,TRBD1,TGTGCCAGCAGCGATACAGGGGGCAATGGCTACACCTTC,CASSDTGGNGYTF
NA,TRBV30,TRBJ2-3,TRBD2,TGTGCCTGGAGTCTCCAAGGGAGGGACCGCACAGATACGCAGTATTTT,CAWSLQGRDRTDTQYF